This paragraph reports one T cell receptor beta chain. What it binds is not known. V lost 6 bases and J lost 0; bases outside the gene matches: 6. This CDR3 has 15 amino acids. Germline V CDR1 and CDR2: MNHEY, SVGAGI. The sample comes from a study of OX40 agonist ivuxolimab in advanced cancers. TCRdb's copy holds only in-frame clones and misses some; the assay was immunoSEQ multiplex PCR. The sample has roughly 65,000 clones, around 90% seen once; the top ten hold 0.86%. Study-wide points: Clonal expansion was seen in CD4+ and CD8+ blood T cells by week 6 at 0.1 to 3.0 mg/kg.

This TCR came from an adult with an advanced solid tumor such as melanoma, head and neck, liver or kidney cancer. Sequenced material: CD4+ or CD8+ T cells sorted from blood, taken in a trial of the OX40 agonist ivuxolimab. The V and J genes are TRBV6-5 and TRBJ2-7; TRBD2 aligns across 9 bases. This CDR3 reads CASRWAGGSSYEQYF. The CDR3 DNA reads as TGTGCCAGCAGGTGGGCGGGGGGGAGCTCCTACGAGCAGTACTTC.